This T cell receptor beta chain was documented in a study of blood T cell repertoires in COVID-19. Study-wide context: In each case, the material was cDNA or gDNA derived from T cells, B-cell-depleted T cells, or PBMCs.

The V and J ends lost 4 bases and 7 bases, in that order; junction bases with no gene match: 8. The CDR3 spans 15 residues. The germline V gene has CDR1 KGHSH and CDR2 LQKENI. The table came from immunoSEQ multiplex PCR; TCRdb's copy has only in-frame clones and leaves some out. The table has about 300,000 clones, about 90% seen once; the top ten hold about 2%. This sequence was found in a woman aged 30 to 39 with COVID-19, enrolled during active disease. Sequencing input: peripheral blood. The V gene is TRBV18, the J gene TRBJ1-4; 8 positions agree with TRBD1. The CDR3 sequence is CASSLGQGVGEKLFF. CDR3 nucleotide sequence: TGTGCCAGCTCACTCGGACAGGGTGTTGGTGAAAAACTGTTTTTT.